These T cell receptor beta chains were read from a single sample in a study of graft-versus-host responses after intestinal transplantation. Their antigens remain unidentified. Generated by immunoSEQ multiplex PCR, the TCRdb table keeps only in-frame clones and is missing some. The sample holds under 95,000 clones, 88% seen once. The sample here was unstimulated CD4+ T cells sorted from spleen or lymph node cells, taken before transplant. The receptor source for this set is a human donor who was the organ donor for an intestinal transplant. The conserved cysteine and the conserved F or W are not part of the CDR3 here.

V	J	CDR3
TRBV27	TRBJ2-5	ASSLGQAAETQY
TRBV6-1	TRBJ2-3	ASSEAHSDTQY
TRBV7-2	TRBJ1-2	ASSLKPAGYGGYT
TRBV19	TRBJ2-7	ASSIQRGYEQY
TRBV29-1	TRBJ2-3	SVGSRVGGTDTQY
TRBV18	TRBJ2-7	ASSPTPGQRGYEQY
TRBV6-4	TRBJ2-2	ASSVSGGLSTGELF
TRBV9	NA	ASSVETGGEQY
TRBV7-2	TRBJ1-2	ASSYATGQGGGYT
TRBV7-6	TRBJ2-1	ASSFGTTSYNEQF
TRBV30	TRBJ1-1	AWRKIGRAGTGGTEAF
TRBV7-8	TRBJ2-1	ASSLGGGSLTYNEQF
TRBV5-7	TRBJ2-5	ASSFRGREGETQY
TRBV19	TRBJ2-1	ATSTGATDEQF
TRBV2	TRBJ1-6	ASSEIQGANSPLH
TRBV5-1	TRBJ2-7	ASHRGTGPLYEQY
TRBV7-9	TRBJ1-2	ASRLKGDSGYT
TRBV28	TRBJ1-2	ASSLKDRRVYGYT
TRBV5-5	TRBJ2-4	ASSSITGGVNIQY
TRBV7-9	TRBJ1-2	ASSARGTGRGYT
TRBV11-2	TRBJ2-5	ASRPRGSRETQY
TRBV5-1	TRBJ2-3	ASSLELAGAGADTQY
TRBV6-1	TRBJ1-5	ASSDLGGGNQPQH
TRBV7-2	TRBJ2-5	ASSFGTQGETQY
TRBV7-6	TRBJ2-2	ATRITGNLAGELF
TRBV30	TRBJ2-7	AWGTGDGYEQY
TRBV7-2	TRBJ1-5	ASSPRIREPQH
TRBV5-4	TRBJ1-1	ASSFQGRTEAF
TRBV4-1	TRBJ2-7	ASSQVFFNREGSYEQY
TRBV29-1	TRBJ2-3	SVVNRGRSDTQY
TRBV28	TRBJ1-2	ASSQTGQPLNYGYT
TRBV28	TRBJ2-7	ASSFWDRVSEQY
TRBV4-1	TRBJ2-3	ASSQAAGTGAQY
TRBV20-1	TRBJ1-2	RIEQGGGYT
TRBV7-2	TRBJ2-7	ASSFQGQRENEQY
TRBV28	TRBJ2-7	ASSFRGSHSYEQY
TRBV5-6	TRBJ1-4	ASSHDRRSNEKLF
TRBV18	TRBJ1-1	ASSPPSGGSIGGTEAF
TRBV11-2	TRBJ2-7	ASSSLGLGNYEQY
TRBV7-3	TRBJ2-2	ASSPRVAGRTGELF
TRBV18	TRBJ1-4	ASSPLATNEKLF
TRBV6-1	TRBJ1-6	ASSSQGSGSPLH
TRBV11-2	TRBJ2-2	ASSPTTSGRLSGELF
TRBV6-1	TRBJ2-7	ASSGHAGAPVEQY
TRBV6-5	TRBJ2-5	ASRSRETQY
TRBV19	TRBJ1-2	ASSMNSRIYGYT
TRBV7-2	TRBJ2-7	ASSLGESPRYEQY
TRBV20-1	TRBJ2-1	SASLNEQF
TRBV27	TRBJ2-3	ASSLAGVPDTQY
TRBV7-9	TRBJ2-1	ASSSGSSYNEQF
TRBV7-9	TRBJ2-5	ASTQRGGETQY